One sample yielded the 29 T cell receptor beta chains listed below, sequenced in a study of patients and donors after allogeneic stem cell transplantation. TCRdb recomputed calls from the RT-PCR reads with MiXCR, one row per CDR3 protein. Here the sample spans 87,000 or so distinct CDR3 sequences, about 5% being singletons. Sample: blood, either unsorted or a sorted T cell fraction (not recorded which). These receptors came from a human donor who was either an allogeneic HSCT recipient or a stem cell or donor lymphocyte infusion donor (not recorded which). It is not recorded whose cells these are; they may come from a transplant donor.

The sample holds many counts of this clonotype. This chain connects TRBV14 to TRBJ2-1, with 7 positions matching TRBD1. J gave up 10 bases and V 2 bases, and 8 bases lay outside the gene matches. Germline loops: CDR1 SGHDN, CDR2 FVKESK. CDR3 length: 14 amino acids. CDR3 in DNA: TGTGCCAGCAGCCAATTTGACAGGGTAGAAGAGCAGTTCTTC. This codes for CASSQFDRVEEQFF.

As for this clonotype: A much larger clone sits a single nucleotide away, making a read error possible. The CDR3 DNA sequence: TGTGCCAGCAGCGATGTAGGGACAGGGGCCCGAGCTTTCTTT. Protein: CASSDVGTGARAFF. The chain recombines TRBV9 with TRBJ1-1, with 10 bases identical to TRBD1. This CDR3 has 14 amino acids. With V trimmed by 3 bases and J by 10 bases, 9 bases remained unmatched. Germline V gives CDR1 SGDLS, CDR2 YYNGEE.

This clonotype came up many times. CDR3 amino acids: CSARTGGTYGYTF. CDR3 DNA sequence: TGCAGCGCCAGGACAGGGGGGACCTATGGCTACACCTTC. The chain carries TRBV29-1 and TRBJ1-2; 10 bases align to TRBD1. CDR1 and CDR2 (germline): SQVTM, ANQGSEA. This CDR3 is 13 amino acids long. The J segment lost 4 bases and the V segment lost 7 bases, leaving 6 bases of the junction unmatched.

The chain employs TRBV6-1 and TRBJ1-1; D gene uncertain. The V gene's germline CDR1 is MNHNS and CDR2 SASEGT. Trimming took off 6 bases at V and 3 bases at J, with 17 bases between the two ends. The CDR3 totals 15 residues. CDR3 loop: CASSDRGSSYTEAFF. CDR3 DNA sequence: TGTGCCAGCAGCGACCGGGGATCTTCATACACTGAAGCTTTCTTT.

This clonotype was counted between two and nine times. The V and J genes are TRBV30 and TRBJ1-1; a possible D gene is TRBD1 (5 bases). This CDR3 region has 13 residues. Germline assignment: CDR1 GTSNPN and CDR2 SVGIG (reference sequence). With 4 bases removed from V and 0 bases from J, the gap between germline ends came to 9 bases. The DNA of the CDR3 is TGTGCCTGGAATCGGGGGTTGAACACTGAAGCTTTCTTT. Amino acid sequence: CAWNRGLNTEAFF. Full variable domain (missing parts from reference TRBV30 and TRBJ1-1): SQTIHQWPATLVQPVGSPLSLECTVEGTSNPNLYWYRQAAGRGLQLLFYSVGIGQISSEVPQNLSASRPQDRQFILSSKKLLLSDSGFYLCAWNRGLNTEAFFGQGTRLTVV.

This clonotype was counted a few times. The chain's CDR3 is CASRKDRGPTYEQYF. CDR3 coding DNA: TGTGCCAGCAGAAAGGACAGGGGGCCAACCTACGAGCAGTACTTC. This chain links TRBV28 with TRBJ2-7, with TRBD1 matching over 11 bases. Trimming cost V 6 bases and J 2 bases; bases outside gene matches: 6. This CDR3 is built from 15 residues. The germline V gene encodes CDR1 MDHEN and CDR2 SYDVKM. The complete variable domain, with remaining parts taken from reference TRBV28 and TRBJ2-7, reads DVKVTQSSRYLVKRTGEKVFLECVQDMDHENMFWYRQDPGLGLRLIYFSYDVKMKEKGDIPEGYSVSREKKERFSLILESASTNQTSMYLCASRKDRGPTYEQYFGPGTRLTVT.

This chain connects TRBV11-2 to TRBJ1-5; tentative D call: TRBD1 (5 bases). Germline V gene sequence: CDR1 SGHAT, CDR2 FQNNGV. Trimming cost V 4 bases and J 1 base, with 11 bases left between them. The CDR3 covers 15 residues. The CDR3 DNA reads TGTGCCAGCAGCTCCAGGGTGAGGAGCAATCAGCCCCAGCATTTT. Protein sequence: CASSSRVRSNQPQHF.

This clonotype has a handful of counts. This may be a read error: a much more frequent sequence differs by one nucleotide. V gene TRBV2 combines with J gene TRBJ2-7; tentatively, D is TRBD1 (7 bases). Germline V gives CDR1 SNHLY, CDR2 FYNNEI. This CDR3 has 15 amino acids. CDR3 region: CTSQGDLTGSYEQYF. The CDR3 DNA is TGTACCAGCCAGGGGGACTTGACAGGTTCCTACGAGCAGTACTTC. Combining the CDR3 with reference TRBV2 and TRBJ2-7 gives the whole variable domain EPEVTQTPSHQVTQMGQEVILRCVPISNHLYFYWYRQILGQKVEFLVSFYNNEISEKSEIFDDQFSVERPDGSNFTLKIRSTKLEDSAMYFCTSQGDLTGSYEQYFGPGTRLTVT.

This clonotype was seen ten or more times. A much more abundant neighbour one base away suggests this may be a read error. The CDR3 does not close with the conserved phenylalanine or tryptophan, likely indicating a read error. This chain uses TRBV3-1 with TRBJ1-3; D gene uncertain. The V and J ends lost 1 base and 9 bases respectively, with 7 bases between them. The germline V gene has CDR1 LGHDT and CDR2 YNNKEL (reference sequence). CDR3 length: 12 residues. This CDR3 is CASSQGPGTIYV. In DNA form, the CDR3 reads TGTGCCAGCAGCCAAGGGCCCGGCACCATATATGTT.

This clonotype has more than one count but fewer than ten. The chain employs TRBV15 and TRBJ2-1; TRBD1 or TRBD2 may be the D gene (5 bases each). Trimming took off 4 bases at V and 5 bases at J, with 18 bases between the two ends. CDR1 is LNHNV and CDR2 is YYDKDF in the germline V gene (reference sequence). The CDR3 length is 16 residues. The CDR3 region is CATSTIRARVDNEQFF. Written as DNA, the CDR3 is TGTGCCACCAGCACCATCAGGGCGCGGGTTGACAATGAGCAGTTCTTC.

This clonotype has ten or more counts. CDR3 in DNA: TGTGCCAGCAGTTTAGCGCAGGGAGTCGAGCAGTACTTC. Its protein is CASSLAQGVEQYF. The rearrangement joins TRBV12-3 or TRBV12-4 to TRBJ2-7; perhaps D is TRBD1 or TRBD2 (5 bases each). CDR3 size: 13 residues. Trimming stripped 0 bases from V and 6 bases from J, with 9 bases between.

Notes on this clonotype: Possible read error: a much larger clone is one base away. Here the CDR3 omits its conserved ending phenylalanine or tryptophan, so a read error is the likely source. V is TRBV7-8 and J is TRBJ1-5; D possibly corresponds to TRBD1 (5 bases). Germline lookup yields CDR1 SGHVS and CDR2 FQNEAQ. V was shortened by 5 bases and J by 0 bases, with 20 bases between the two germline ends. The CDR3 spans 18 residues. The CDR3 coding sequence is TGTGCCAGCAGCCGACAGTATTCTCGGGGATATAGCAATCAGCCCCAGCATCTT. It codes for CASSRQYSRGYSNQPQHL.

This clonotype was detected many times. The CDR3 loop is CASSLAPGSTGYTF. Written as DNA, the CDR3 is TGCGCCAGCAGCTTGGCCCCGGGCTCGACTGGCTACACCTTC. The genes are TRBV5-1 and TRBJ1-2; no reliable D call. The CDR3 is made up of 14 amino acids. Germline-derived CDR1 and CDR2 are SGHRS and YFSETQ. Trimming left V 0 bases short and J 7 bases short, with 13 bases between.

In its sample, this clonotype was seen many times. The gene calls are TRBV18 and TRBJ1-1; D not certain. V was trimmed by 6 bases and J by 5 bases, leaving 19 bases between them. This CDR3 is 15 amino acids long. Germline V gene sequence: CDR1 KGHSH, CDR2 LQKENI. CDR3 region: CASSRPGIRGTEAFF. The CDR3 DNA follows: TGTGCCAGCTCCCGCCCGGGGATCCGGGGAACTGAAGCTTTCTTT.

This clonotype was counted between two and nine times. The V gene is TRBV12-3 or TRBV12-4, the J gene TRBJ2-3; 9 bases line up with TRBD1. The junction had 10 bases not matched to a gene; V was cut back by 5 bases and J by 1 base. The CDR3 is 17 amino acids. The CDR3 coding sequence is TGTGCCAGCAGTATCTCACAGGGGGCGCATGGCACAGATACGCAGTATTTT. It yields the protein CASSISQGAHGTDTQYF.

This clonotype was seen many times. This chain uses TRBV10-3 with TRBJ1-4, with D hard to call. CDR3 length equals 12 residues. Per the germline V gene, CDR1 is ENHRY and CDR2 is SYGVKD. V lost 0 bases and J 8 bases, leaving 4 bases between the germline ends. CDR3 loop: CAISESGEKLFF. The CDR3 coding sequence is TGTGCCATCAGTGAGTCGGGGGAAAAACTGTTTTTT.

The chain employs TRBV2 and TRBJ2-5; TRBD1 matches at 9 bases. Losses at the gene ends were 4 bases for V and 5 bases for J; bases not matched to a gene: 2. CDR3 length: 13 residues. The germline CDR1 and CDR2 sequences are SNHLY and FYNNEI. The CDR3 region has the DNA TGTGCCAGCAGTGCGACAGGGGGGGAGACCCAGTACTTC. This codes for CASSATGGETQYF.

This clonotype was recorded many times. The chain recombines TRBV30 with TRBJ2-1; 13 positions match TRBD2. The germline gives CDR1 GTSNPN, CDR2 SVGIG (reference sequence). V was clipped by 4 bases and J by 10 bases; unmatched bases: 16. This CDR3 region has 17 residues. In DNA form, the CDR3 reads TGTGCCTGGAACTCTCCGGGACTAGCGGGAAGCCTTCGGGAGCAGTTCTTC. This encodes CAWNSPGLAGSLREQFF.

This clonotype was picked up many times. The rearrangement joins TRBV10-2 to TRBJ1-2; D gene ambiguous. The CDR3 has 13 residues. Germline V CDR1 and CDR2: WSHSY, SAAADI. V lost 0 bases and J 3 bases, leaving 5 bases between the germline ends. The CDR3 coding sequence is TGCGCCAGCAGTGAGTCTCCAGACTATGGCTACACCTTC. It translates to CASSESPDYGYTF.

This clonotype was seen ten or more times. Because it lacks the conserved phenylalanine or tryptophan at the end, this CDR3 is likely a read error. The CDR3: CASSQDGTSGSDTQYL. Written as DNA, the CDR3 is TGTGCCAGCAGCCAAGATGGTACTAGCGGCTCAGATACGCAGTATTTA. The chain employs TRBV4-2 and TRBJ2-3; 8 bases fit TRBD2. The CDR3 sequence is 16 residues long. J was trimmed by 4 bases and V by 0 bases; bases with no gene match: 6. Germline V lookup: CDR1 LGHNA, CDR2 YNFKEQ.

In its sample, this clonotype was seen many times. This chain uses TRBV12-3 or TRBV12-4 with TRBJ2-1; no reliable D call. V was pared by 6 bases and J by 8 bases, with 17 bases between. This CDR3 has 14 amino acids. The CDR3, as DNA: TGTGCCAGCAGCTACGACTTCAAGGTATATGAGCAGTTCTTC. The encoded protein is CASSYDFKVYEQFF.

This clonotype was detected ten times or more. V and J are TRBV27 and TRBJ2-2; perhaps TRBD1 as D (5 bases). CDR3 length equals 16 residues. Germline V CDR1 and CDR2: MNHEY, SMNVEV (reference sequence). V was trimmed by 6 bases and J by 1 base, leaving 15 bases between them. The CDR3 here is CASSRLRGQNTGELFF. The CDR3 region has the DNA TGTGCCAGCAGCCGGCTCCGCGGACAGAACACCGGGGAGCTGTTTTTT.

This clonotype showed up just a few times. CDR3 region: CASSPNLGPTYEQYF. CDR3 nucleotides: TGTGCCAGCAGTCCAAACCTCGGGCCGACCTACGAGCAGTACTTC. This chain connects TRBV28 to TRBJ2-7; the D is unclear. Germline lookup yields CDR1 MDHEN and CDR2 SYDVKM. Between the trimmed V and J ends, which lost 5 bases and 2 bases, there was a span of 16 bases. This CDR3 region has 15 residues.

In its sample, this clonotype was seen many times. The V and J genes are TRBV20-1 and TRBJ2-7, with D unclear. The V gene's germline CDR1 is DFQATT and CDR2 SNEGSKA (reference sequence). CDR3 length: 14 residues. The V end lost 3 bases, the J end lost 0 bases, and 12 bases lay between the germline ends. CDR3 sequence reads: CSASVLQNSYEQYF. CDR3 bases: TGCAGTGCTAGTGTCCTACAGAACTCCTACGAGCAGTACTTC.

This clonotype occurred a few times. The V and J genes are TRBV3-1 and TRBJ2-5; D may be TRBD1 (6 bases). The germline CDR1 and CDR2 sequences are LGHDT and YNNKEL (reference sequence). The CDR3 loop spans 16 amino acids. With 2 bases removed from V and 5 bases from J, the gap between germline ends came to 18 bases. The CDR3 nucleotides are TGTGCCAGCAGCCAATATGAAGGGGGATGGGCGGAGACCCAGTACTTC. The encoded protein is CASSQYEGGWAETQYF.

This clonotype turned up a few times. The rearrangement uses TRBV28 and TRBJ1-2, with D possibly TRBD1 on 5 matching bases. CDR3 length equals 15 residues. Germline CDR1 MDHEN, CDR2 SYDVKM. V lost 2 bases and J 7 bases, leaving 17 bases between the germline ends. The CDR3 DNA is TGTGCCAGCAGTTTAGGGGCCTACCTACCTTCTGGCTACACCTTC. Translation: CASSLGAYLPSGYTF.

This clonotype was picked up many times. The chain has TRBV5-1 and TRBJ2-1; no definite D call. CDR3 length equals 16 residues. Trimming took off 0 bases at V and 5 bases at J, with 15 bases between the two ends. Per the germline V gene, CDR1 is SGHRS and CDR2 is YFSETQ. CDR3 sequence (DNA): TGCGCCAGCAGCTTGGGATCGCTGGCGGAGAACAATGAGCAGTTCTTC. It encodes CASSLGSLAENNEQFF.

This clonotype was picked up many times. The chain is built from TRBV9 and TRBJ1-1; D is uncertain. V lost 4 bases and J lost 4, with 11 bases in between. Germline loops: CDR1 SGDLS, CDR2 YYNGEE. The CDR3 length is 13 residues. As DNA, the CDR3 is TGTGCCAGCAGCACTCGACACTCCACTGAAGCTTTCTTT. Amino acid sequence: CASSTRHSTEAFF. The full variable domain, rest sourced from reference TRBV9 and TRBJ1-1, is DSGVTQTPKHLITATGQRVTLRCSPRSGDLSVYWYQQSLDQGLQFLIQYYNGEERAKGNILERFSAQQFPDLHSELNLSSLELGDSALYFCASSTRHSTEAFFGQGTRLTVV.

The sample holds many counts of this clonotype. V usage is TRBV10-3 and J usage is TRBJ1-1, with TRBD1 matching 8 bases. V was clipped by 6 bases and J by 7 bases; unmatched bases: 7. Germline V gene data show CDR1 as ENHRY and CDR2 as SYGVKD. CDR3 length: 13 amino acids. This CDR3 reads CAIRPDRESEAFF. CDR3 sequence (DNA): TGTGCCATCAGGCCGGACAGGGAGAGTGAAGCTTTCTTT.